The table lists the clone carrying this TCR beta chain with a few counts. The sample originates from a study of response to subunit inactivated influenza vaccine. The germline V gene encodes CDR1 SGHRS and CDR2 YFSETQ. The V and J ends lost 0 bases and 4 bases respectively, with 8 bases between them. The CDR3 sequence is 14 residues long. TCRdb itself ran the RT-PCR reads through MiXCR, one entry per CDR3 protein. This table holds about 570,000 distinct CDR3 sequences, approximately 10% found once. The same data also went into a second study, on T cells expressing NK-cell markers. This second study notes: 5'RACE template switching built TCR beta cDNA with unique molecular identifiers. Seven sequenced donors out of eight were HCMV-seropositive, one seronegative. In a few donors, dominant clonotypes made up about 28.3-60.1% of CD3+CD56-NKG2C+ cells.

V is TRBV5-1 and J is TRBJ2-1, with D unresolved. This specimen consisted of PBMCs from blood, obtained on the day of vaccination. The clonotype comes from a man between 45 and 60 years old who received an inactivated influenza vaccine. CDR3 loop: CASSLGDAYNEQFF. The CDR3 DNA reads TGCGCCAGCAGCTTGGGCGACGCGTACAATGAGCAGTTCTTC.